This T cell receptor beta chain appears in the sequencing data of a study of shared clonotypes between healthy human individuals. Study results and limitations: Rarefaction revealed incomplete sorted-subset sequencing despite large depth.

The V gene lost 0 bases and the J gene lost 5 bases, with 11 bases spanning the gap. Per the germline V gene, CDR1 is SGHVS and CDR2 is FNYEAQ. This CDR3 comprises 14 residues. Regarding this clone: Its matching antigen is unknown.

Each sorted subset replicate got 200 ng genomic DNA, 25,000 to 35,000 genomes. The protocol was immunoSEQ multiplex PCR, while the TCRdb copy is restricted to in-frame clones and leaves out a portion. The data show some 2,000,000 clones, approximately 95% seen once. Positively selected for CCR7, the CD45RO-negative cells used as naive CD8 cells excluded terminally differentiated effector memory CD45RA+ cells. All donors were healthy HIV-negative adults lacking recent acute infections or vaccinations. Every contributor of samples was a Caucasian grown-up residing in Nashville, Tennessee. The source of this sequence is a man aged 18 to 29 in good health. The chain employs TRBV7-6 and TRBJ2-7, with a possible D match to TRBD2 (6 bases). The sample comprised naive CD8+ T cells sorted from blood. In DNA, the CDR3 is TGTGCCAGCAGCTTAGCGGGCGGGGACCACGAGCAGTACTTC. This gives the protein CASSLAGGDHEQYF.